Listed below are T cell receptor beta chains from one sample, sequenced in a study of identical twins. One entry per CDR3 protein, called by TCRdb with MiXCR from the 5' RACE reads. This sample has 700,000 or so distinct CDR3 sequences, with around 8.6% found just once. These same records also appear under a second study, on yellow fever vaccine responses in identical twins.

Sequenced material: PBMCs. The receptors were gathered from a woman aged 18-29 years in good health. Both conserved end residues are part of each CDR3. The D gene is left open where the match is weak. Clone size, where shown, is once, few, many, or a class for clones that have expanded.

j_call v_call clone_size d_call cdr3_nt cdr3_aa
TRBJ2-1 TRBV12-3/TRBV12-4 many TRBD1 TGTGCCAGCAGTTTAAGGGACAGATACAATGAGCAGTTCTTC CASSLRDRYNEQFF
TRBJ2-1 TRBV18 few - TGTGCCAGCTCACCACCCCTGCCGGGCAATGAGCAGTTCTTC CASSPPLPGNEQFF
TRBJ2-5 TRBV4-2 few TRBD2 TGTGCCAGCAGTCCCGTGGTAGCGGGAGGTTCGGAGACCCAGTACTTC CASSPVVAGGSETQYF
TRBJ2-1 TRBV12-3/TRBV12-4 few TRBD2 TGTGCCAGCAGTTTAGAGAGAGGACTAGCGGGGACCTACAATGAGCAGTTCTTC CASSLERGLAGTYNEQFF
TRBJ2-7 TRBV6-5 few - TGTGCCAGCAGTTCGGAGGGAGTACTTTCATACGAGCAGTACTTC CASSSEGVLSYEQYF
TRBJ1-2 TRBV19 - TRBD1 TGTGCCAGTAACCCACCCGGGACAGCCTATGGCTACACCTTC CASNPPGTAYGYTF
TRBJ2-5 TRBV10-3 - TRBD2 TGTGCCATCAGTGGGATCAGGAGCGGGGGGGCACAAGAGACCCAGTACTTC CAISGIRSGGAQETQYF
TRBJ2-3 TRBV7-2 - TRBD2 TGTGCCAGCAGCCCTAAGGGAGGGTTTAGCACAGATACGCAGTATTTT CASSPKGGFSTDTQYF
TRBJ2-7 TRBV7-6 few - TGTGCCAGCAGCTTAGTGTGGTCAGGGGACTCCTACGAGCAGTACTTC CASSLVWSGDSYEQYF
TRBJ2-5 TRBV7-9 - - TGTGCCAGCAGCTTATTGGGTTTTGAGGAGACCCAAGAGACCCAGTACTTC CASSLLGFEETQETQYF
TRBJ2-7 TRBV9 - - TGTGCCAGCAGCGTGGGCAAAGGTGGGGGTAGGGCGGAGCAGTACTTC CASSVGKGGGRAEQYF
TRBJ1-1 TRBV12-3/TRBV12-4 few - TGTGCCAGCAGCCCCCGACAGTTTATGAACACTGAAGCTTTCTTT CASSPRQFMNTEAFF
TRBJ2-1 TRBV7-3 - TRBD2 TGTGCCAGCAGCCCCTCGCGAGTGAGAGCGGGGGATCTCAATGAGCAGTTCTTC CASSPSRVRAGDLNEQFF
TRBJ2-4 TRBV20-1 few - TGCAGTGCTAGGGCACTAGAGGACTGGGCCAAAAACATTCAGTACTTC CSARALEDWAKNIQYF
TRBJ1-1 TRBV29-1 few - TGCAGCGGGCTCGACTTGGGCACTGAAGCTTTCTTT CSGLDLGTEAFF
TRBJ2-7 TRBV3-1 many - TGTGCCAGCAGCCAAGGGACTACTTACGAGCAGTACTTC CASSQGTTYEQYF
TRBJ2-5 TRBV5-1 many TRBD1 TGCGCCAGCAGCTGGGGGACAGGGCAAGAGACCCAGTACTTC CASSWGTGQETQYF
TRBJ2-7 TRBV11-2 few TRBD1 TGTGCCAGCAGCCTTTGGACAGGGGCCTACGAGCAGTACTTC CASSLWTGAYEQYF
TRBJ1-3 TRBV25-1 many - TGTGCCAGCATGCAGGATCCTGGAAACACCATATATTTT CASMQDPGNTIYF
TRBJ2-5 TRBV6-5 few - TGTGCCAGCAGTTTCGCCGAGGGGGGTCAAGAGACCCAGTACTTC CASSFAEGGQETQYF
TRBJ2-2 TRBV29-1 few TRBD2 TGCAGCGCTGACGGGGGTAGCGGGAGTTTGACCGGGGAGCTGTTTTTT CSADGGSGSLTGELFF
TRBJ2-7 TRBV11-2 - TRBD1 TGTGCCAGCAGCTTTCCGACAGGGAACTACGAGCAGTACTTC CASSFPTGNYEQYF
TRBJ1-4 TRBV25-1 - - TGTGCCAGCAGTGACCTTTCGGCCGGGGAACTGTTTTTT CASSDLSAGELFF
TRBJ2-3 TRBV28 few - TGTGCCTCAAAAAGGGGCCGTAAGTACACCGGGACAGATACGCAGTATTTT CASKRGRKYTGTDTQYF
TRBJ1-1 TRBV12-3/TRBV12-4 many TRBD1 TGTGCCAGCAGTCCGCAGGGGGCAGCGGCTTTCTTT CASSPQGAAAFF
TRBJ2-7 TRBV3-1 many TRBD1 TGTGCCAGCAGCCAACGGGCAGGGGGTGTCTACGAGCAGTACTTC CASSQRAGGVYEQYF
TRBJ2-6 TRBV12-3/TRBV12-4 - TRBD1 TGTGCCCTCAGTTTAGTCCGGGACAGAACTTTCTCTGGGGCCAACGTCCTGACTTTC CALSLVRDRTFSGANVLTF
TRBJ1-4 TRBV28 few - TGTGCCAGCAGGCCGACCGACGCAACTAATGAAAAACTGTTTTTT CASRPTDATNEKLFF
TRBJ2-5 TRBV5-1 - TRBD1 TGCGCCAGCAGCTTGGAGGGGGCGCAGCGTGGGACCCAGTACTTC CASSLEGAQRGTQYF
TRBJ1-4 TRBV29-1 few - TGCAGCGTTGAAGTTTGGGGGAATGATGAAAAACTGTTTTTT CSVEVWGNDEKLFF
TRBJ2-1 TRBV12-3/TRBV12-4 many TRBD2 TGTGCCAGCAGCCCCGGGCGTGGAGCGGGGGGAAACAATGAGCAGTTCTTC CASSPGRGAGGNNEQFF
TRBJ2-7 TRBV11-2 - - TGTGCCAGCAGCAACTCAGGGGTGAACTACGAGCAGTACTTC CASSNSGVNYEQYF
TRBJ2-3 TRBV20-1 many - TGCAGTGCTTGGACTAGCACAGATACGCAGTATTTT CSAWTSTDTQYF
TRBJ2-7 TRBV7-2 few - TGTGCCAGCAGCTTAGCGAAAGCGGGCTCCTACGAGCAGTACTTC CASSLAKAGSYEQYF